Each of the 22 T cell receptor beta chains below was sequenced from the same sample in a study of T cell responses to AZD1222 COVID-19 vaccine. Measured with immunoSEQ multiplex PCR; TCRdb has only the in-frame clones, and not every one. The sample has some 150,000 clones; approximately 88% are singletons. Sequencing used peripheral blood, obtained on day 0 of AZD1222 vaccination. These receptors were taken from an adult in good health.

The CDR3 is CASPTIGGALNYGYTF. In DNA form, the CDR3 reads TGTGCCAGCCCTACCATTGGGGGGGCCCTAAACTATGGCTACACCTTC. The chain couples TRBV9 to TRBJ1-2, with TRBD1 as a possible D gene (6 bases). In germline, CDR1 is SGDLS, CDR2 YYNGEE. V was trimmed by 7 bases and J by 2 bases, leaving 21 bases between them. The CDR3 is 16 amino acids.

This chain uses TRBV3-1 (or the pseudogene TRBV3-2) with TRBJ2-7; D is perhaps TRBD1 (7 bases). Germline assignment: CDR1 LGHDT and CDR2 YNNKEL (reference sequence). The CDR3 runs 16 residues. The germline V and J ends were trimmed by 4 bases and 1 base, with 17 bases remaining between them. CDR3 in DNA: TGTGCCAGCAGCCCGATAGACAGGGCGGGGTCCTACGAGCAGTACTTC. As protein: CASSPIDRAGSYEQYF.

This chain uses TRBV30 with TRBJ1-4; TRBD1 aligns across 8 bases. The V gene's germline CDR1 is GTSNPN and CDR2 SVGIG (reference sequence). The CDR3 length is 14 residues. Unmatched junction bases numbered 5, after V lost 4 bases and J lost 4 bases. DNA for the CDR3: TGTGCCTGGACACCGGGACAGGTTAATGAAAAACTGTTTTTT. This sequence encodes CAWTPGQVNEKLFF.

This rearrangement joins TRBV29-1 to TRBJ1-3; 9 bases fit TRBD1. CDR1 is SQVTM and CDR2 is ANQGSEA in the germline V gene. This CDR3 region has 14 residues. V shed 4 bases, J shed 4 bases, and the junction held 5 bases outside the gene matches. This CDR3 is CSVGGQGYGNTIYF. CDR3 bases: TGCAGCGTTGGGGGACAGGGTTACGGAAACACCATATATTTT.

V and J are TRBV19 and TRBJ1-5; 12 bases are a match to TRBD1. Germline CDR1 reads LNHDA; CDR2 reads SQIVND (reference sequence). V gave up 9 bases and J gave up 7 bases; unmatched junction bases: 10. CDR3 length equals 15 residues. CDR3 region: CARTPGQGAGQPQHF. CDR3 coding DNA: TGTGCCAGAACTCCGGGACAGGGGGCGGGACAGCCCCAGCATTTT.

The chain has TRBV30 and TRBJ1-3; D ambiguous. The CDR3 runs to 14 residues. V lost 3 bases, J lost 1 base, and 10 bases lay in between. Germline V gives CDR1 GTSNPN, CDR2 SVGIG (reference sequence). The CDR3 here is CAWRPQISGNTIYF. DNA for the CDR3: TGTGCCTGGAGGCCACAAATTTCTGGAAACACCATATATTTT. The full variable domain, its missing parts supplied by reference TRBV30 and TRBJ1-3, is SQTIHQWPATLVQPVGSPLSLECTVEGTSNPNLYWYRQAAGRGLQLLFYSVGIGQISSEVPQNLSASRPQDRQFILSSKKLLLSDSGFYLCAWRPQISGNTIYFGEGSWLTVV.

J is TRBJ1-1 and V is TRBV28; D is undetermined. V lost 3 bases and J lost 7, with 6 bases in between. The CDR3 spans 11 residues. Germline CDR1 reads MDHEN; CDR2 reads SYDVKM. CDR3 in amino acids: CASSFEGEAFF. Written as DNA, the CDR3 is TGTGCCAGCAGTTTCGAGGGTGAAGCTTTCTTT.

This chain connects TRBV25-1 to TRBJ1-6; D is ambiguous. V gave up 5 bases and J gave up 9 bases, with 11 bases separating them. The CDR3 runs to 13 residues. In germline, CDR1 is MGHDK, CDR2 SYGVNS. The CDR3 nucleotides are TGTGCCAGCAGTACGGAATGGAGTTCACCCCTCCACTTT. Protein: CASSTEWSSPLHF.

The V call is TRBV19, the J call TRBJ2-7, with 7 bases lining up with TRBD1. V was clipped by 7 bases and J by 2 bases; unmatched bases: 14. The CDR3 has 16 amino acids. The germline gives CDR1 LNHDA, CDR2 SQIVND (reference sequence). CDR3 DNA sequence: TGTGCCAGTAATCAAGCAGGGGGTCTGCGCCCCTACGAGCAGTACTTC. This gives the protein CASNQAGGLRPYEQYF.

The gene calls are TRBV6-1 and TRBJ1-2, with D hard to call. The CDR3 is 12 amino acids. Trimming removed 2 bases from V and 6 bases from J, with 7 bases in between. The germline V gene encodes CDR1 MNHNS and CDR2 SASEGT. The CDR3 coding sequence is TGTGCCAGCAGTGAAAGTCGAGATGGCTACACCTTC. Encoded protein: CASSESRDGYTF.

This clone has just one count. The chain is built from TRBV18 and TRBJ2-7; 8 nucleotides agree with TRBD1. Germline values: CDR1 KGHSH, CDR2 LQKENI. CDR3 size: 14 residues. V was clipped by 2 bases and J by 6 bases; unmatched bases: 6. Written as DNA, the CDR3 is TGTGCCAGCTCACCATCAAGGACAGGGTCCGAGCAGTACTTC. Its protein is CASSPSRTGSEQYF. The full variable domain, with the rest looked up from reference TRBV18 and TRBJ2-7, is NAGVMQNPRHLVRRRGQEARLRCSPMKGHSHVYWYRQLPEEGLKFMVYLQKENIIDESGMPKERFSAEFPKEGPSILRIQQVVRGDSAAYFCASSPSRTGSEQYFGPGTRLTVT.

The count of this clone is one. V and J are TRBV7-9 and TRBJ2-7; 10 bases line up with TRBD1. The CDR3 totals 14 residues. CDR1 SEHNR and CDR2 FQNEAQ come from the germline V gene (reference sequence). The V gene end was trimmed by 5 bases and the J gene end by 8 bases; junction bases not matched to a gene: 9. In DNA form, the CDR3 reads TGTGCCAGCAGCCGAGGGACAGGGGAAAAGAAGCAGTACTTC. It specifies CASSRGTGEKKQYF.

The gene calls are TRBV5-1 and TRBJ2-3; D unresolved. Trimming took off 1 base at V and 0 bases at J, with 6 bases between the two ends. The CDR3 spans 14 residues. Germline values: CDR1 SGHRS, CDR2 YFSETQ. CDR3: CASSLHGSTDTQYF. DNA of the CDR3: TGCGCCAGCAGCTTGCATGGCAGCACAGATACGCAGTATTTT. The variable domain in full, with the rest retrieved from reference TRBV5-1 and TRBJ2-3, is KAGVTQTPRYLIKTRGQQVTLSCSPISGHRSVSWYQQTPGQGLQFLFEYFSETQRNKGNFPGRFSGRQFSNSRSEMNVSTLELGDSALYLCASSLHGSTDTQYFGPGTRLTVL.

The chain is built from TRBV29-1 and TRBJ1-5, with 8 bases aligning to TRBD1. This CDR3 region has 13 residues. J lost 7 bases, V lost 7 bases, and 9 bases had no gene match. Germline CDR1 is SQVTM and CDR2 is ANQGSEA. CDR3 bases: TGCAGCGCCGACACAGGGGGTGGACAGCCCCAGCATTTT. Translating it yields CSADTGGGQPQHF. Full variable domain (outside the CDR3, taken from reference TRBV29-1 and TRBJ1-5): SAVISQKPSRDICQRGTSLTIQCQVDSQVTMMFWYRQQPGQSLTLIATANQGSEATYESGFVIDKFPISRPNLTFSTLTVSNMSPEDSSIYLCSADTGGGQPQHFGDGTRLSIL.

The chain links TRBV3-1 (or the pseudogene TRBV3-2) to TRBJ2-1; perhaps TRBD2 as D (7 bases). V dropped 4 bases and J dropped 9 bases, with 19 bases sitting between them. This CDR3 has 15 residues. In germline, CDR1 is LGHDT, CDR2 YNNKEL (reference sequence). The CDR3 here is CASSPVRGGDGEQFF. In DNA, the CDR3 is TGTGCCAGCAGCCCCGTTAGGGGGGGCGACGGTGAGCAGTTCTTC.

The chain joins TRBV6-6 to TRBJ1-2, with D maybe TRBD1 (6 bases). Germline V lookup: CDR1 MNHNY, CDR2 SVGAGI (reference sequence). The germline V and J ends were trimmed by 0 bases and 8 bases, with 13 bases remaining between them. The CDR3 covers 14 residues. The CDR3 nucleotides read TGTGCCAGCAGTTACTCGCGGGACAACAGAGGCTACACCTTC. Amino acid sequence: CASSYSRDNRGYTF.

The chain employs TRBV6-6 and TRBJ1-5; 7 positions agree with TRBD1. V was clipped by 6 bases and J by 0 bases; unmatched bases: 11. The CDR3 is 17 amino acids. Germline loops: CDR1 MNHNY, CDR2 SVGAGI (reference sequence). The CDR3 nucleotides read TGTGCCAGCAGCCGAGGCGGACAGGCTTATAGCAATCAGCCCCAGCATTTT. Its protein product is CASSRGGQAYSNQPQHF.

The rearrangement links TRBV19 to TRBJ1-4; unclear D gene. The germline V gene encodes CDR1 LNHDA and CDR2 SQIVND (reference sequence). With 1 base removed from V and 3 bases from J, the gap between germline ends came to 12 bases. This CDR3 is built from 16 residues. The DNA for the CDR3 is TGTGCCAGTAGTATAGTCCCCGCAAGATCTAATGAAAAACTGTTTTTT. Translating gives CASSIVPARSNEKLFF. The entire variable domain, with the rest obtained from reference TRBV19 and TRBJ1-4, is as follows: DGGITQSPKYLFRKEGQNVTLSCEQNLNHDAMYWYRQDPGQGLRLIYYSQIVNDFQKGDIAEGYSVSREKKESFPLTVTSAQKNPTAFYLCASSIVPARSNEKLFFGSGTQLSVL.

This sequence joins TRBV4-2 and TRBJ2-7; 11 bases are shared with TRBD2. Germline-derived CDR1 and CDR2 are LGHNA and YNFKEQ. Trimming at V came to 0 bases and at J to 2 bases, leaving 12 bases not matched to a gene. CDR3 length: 19 residues. The CDR3 spells CASSQDSRASGGFPYEQYF. DNA of the CDR3: TGTGCCAGCAGCCAAGATTCAAGGGCTAGCGGGGGGTTCCCCTACGAGCAGTACTTC.

This chain links TRBV28 with TRBJ2-4; 9 positions agree with TRBD1. Losses at the gene ends were 0 bases for V and 0 bases for J; bases not matched to a gene: 0. This CDR3 spans 16 amino acids. The germline CDR1 and CDR2 sequences are MDHEN and SYDVKM. CDR3 bases: TGTGCCAGCAGTTTATGGACAGGGGGAGCCAAAAACATTCAGTACTTC. Amino acids: CASSLWTGGAKNIQYF. The full variable domain, completed using reference TRBV28 and TRBJ2-4, is DVKVTQSSRYLVKRTGEKVFLECVQDMDHENMFWYRQDPGLGLRLIYFSYDVKMKEKGDIPEGYSVSREKKERFSLILESASTNQTSMYLCASSLWTGGAKNIQYFGAGTRLSVL.

The V and J genes are TRBV5-1 and TRBJ1-2; 9 bases line up with TRBD1. CDR3 length: 15 residues. V lost 1 base to trimming and J lost 6 bases; unmatched junction nucleotides: 7. CDR1 SGHRS and CDR2 YFSETQ come from the germline V gene. The CDR3 nucleotides are TGCGCCAGCAGCTTGAGCGGGGACAGGGTCGATGGCTACACCTTC. This codes for CASSLSGDRVDGYTF.

V gene TRBV11-3 combines with J gene TRBJ2-2; TRBD2 might be the D (5 bases). The CDR3 loop spans 17 amino acids. V lost 5 bases to trimming and J lost 4 bases, with 20 bases between them. The germline V gene encodes CDR1 SGHNT and CDR2 YENEEA. CDR3 region: CASSPGPERTFTGELFF. DNA of the CDR3: TGTGCCAGCAGCCCGGGCCCCGAGCGGACTTTCACCGGGGAGCTGTTTTTT.